Below are 20 T cell receptor beta chains sequenced from a single sample in a study of T cell repertoires in cytomegalovirus infection. TCRdb re-derived calls from the reads in MiXCR, one entry per CDR3 protein. The sample lists 160,000 or so distinct CDR3 sequences, 17% seen once, with around 20% in the top ten. The sequenced sample consisted of CD8+ T cells from PBMCs. These TCRs come from a human donor in good health (CMV status not recorded). Some clones in this sample may be carry-over from other donors' samples.

V gene TRBV28 combines with J gene TRBJ2-2; D possibly corresponds to TRBD2 (5 bases). The CDR3 sequence is 16 residues long. Germline assignment: CDR1 MDHEN and CDR2 SYDVKM. V lost 8 bases, J lost 7 bases, and 23 bases lay in between. CDR3 amino acids: CASSLLEEWTGGELFF. Here the CDR3 DNA reads TGTGCCAGCTCCCTATTAGAGGAGTGGACTGGCGGGGAGCTGTTTTTT.

This clonotype was detected a few times. V is TRBV20-1 and J is TRBJ2-7, with D perhaps assigned TRBD1 or TRBD2 (5 bases each). In germline, CDR1 is DFQATT, CDR2 SNEGSKA (reference sequence). V lost 6 bases to trimming and J lost 3 bases, with 21 bases between them. This CDR3 is built from 15 residues. CDR3 in amino acids: CSAEGQKSVLYEQYF. CDR3 nucleotide sequence: TGCAGTGCAGAGGGGCAAAAGTCAGTCCTCTACGAGCAGTACTTC.

The chain combines TRBV6-2 or TRBV6-3 with TRBJ2-6; D possibly corresponds to TRBD2 (5 bases). This CDR3 has 17 residues. Germline loops: CDR1 MNHEY, CDR2 SVGEGT. V dropped 2 bases and J dropped 2 bases, with 13 bases sitting between them. The CDR3 sequence: CASSYPRGLAGANVLTF. In DNA form, the CDR3 reads TGTGCCAGCAGTTACCCCCGAGGGCTAGCTGGGGCCAACGTCCTGACTTTC.

This clonotype was counted between two and nine times. The chain recombines TRBV29-1 with TRBJ1-6, with D possibly matching TRBD1 (6 bases). V was pared by 6 bases and J by 5 bases, with 17 bases between. The CDR3 spans 15 residues. From germline, CDR1 is SQVTM and CDR2 ANQGSEA. The CDR3 DNA sequence: TGCAGCGTGGGCCCACGGGGGCTGAATAATTCACCCCTCCACTTT. Translated: CSVGPRGLNNSPLHF.

In its sample, this clonotype was seen many times. V is TRBV7-9 and J is TRBJ1-1; tentatively, D is TRBD1 (5 bases). The ends were cut back, 4 bases at V and 8 bases at J, with 14 bases in the middle. There are 13 residues in the CDR3. Germline loops: CDR1 SEHNR, CDR2 FQNEAQ (reference sequence). The CDR3 here is CASSSTGHTEAFF. CDR3 DNA: TGTGCCAGCAGCTCCACAGGACATACCGAAGCTTTCTTT.

This chain joins TRBV7-2 and TRBJ1-1; a weak D match, TRBD1 (5 bases). CDR1 SGHTA and CDR2 FQGNSA come from the germline V gene. CDR3 length: 15 residues. Trimming stripped 1 base from V and 4 bases from J, with 13 bases between. The CDR3 sequence is CASSLGGSARTEAFF. CDR3 DNA sequence: TGTGCCAGCAGCTTAGGGGGGAGTGCTCGCACTGAAGCTTTCTTT.

This rearrangement joins TRBV27 to TRBJ1-2; 9 bases agree with TRBD1. The CDR3 contains 14 residues. Trimming cost V 4 bases and J 7 bases; bases outside gene matches: 7. The germline V gene encodes CDR1 MNHEY and CDR2 SMNVEV (reference sequence). The CDR3 bases are TGTGCCAGCAGTTACGGGACAGGGAAAGGTGGCTACACCTTC. Encoded protein: CASSYGTGKGGYTF.

There are a few counts of this clonotype. V is TRBV7-6 and J is TRBJ2-7; either TRBD1 or TRBD2 may supply D (5 bases each). The CDR3 runs to 14 residues. Trimming cost V 5 bases and J 2 bases, with 13 bases left between them. Germline lookup yields CDR1 SGHVS and CDR2 FNYEAQ. The CDR3 DNA reads as TGTGCCAGCAGCCCGGGGACGATGACCTACGAGCAGTACTTC. Translation: CASSPGTMTYEQYF.

A few counts support this clonotype. This chain joins TRBV7-2 and TRBJ2-7, with 12 bases matching TRBD2. Germline CDR1 reads SGHTA; CDR2 reads FQGNSA. The CDR3 sequence is 17 residues long. V lost 5 bases to trimming and J lost 0 bases; unmatched junction nucleotides: 8. The CDR3 spells CASSLAGTSGFSYEQYF. The DNA for the CDR3 is TGTGCCAGCAGCCTGGCCGGGACTAGCGGGTTCTCCTACGAGCAGTACTTC. Together with reference TRBV7-2 and TRBJ2-7, the CDR3 gives the full variable domain: GAGVSQSPSNKVTEKGKDVELRCDPISGHTALYWYRQSLGQGLEFLIYFQGNSAPDKSGLPSDRFSAERTGGSVSTLTIQRTQQEDSAVYLCASSLAGTSGFSYEQYFGPGTRLTVT.

This clonotype has just a few counts. J is TRBJ2-3 and V is TRBV7-9; perhaps TRBD2 as D (5 bases). Germline assignment: CDR1 SEHNR and CDR2 FQNEAQ (reference sequence). V lost 3 bases and J 4 bases, leaving 11 bases between the germline ends. The CDR3 has 14 residues. This chain's CDR3 is CASSFEGQADTQYF. In DNA, the CDR3 is TGTGCCAGCAGCTTCGAGGGCCAGGCAGATACGCAGTATTTT.

The DNA of the CDR3 is TGTGCCAGCAGTTTACCCCTTAGGGGGGCTGAAGCTTTCTTT. Its protein is CASSLPLRGAEAFF. The chain joins TRBV28 to TRBJ1-1, with D possibly TRBD1 on 6 matching bases. CDR1 and CDR2 (germline): MDHEN, SYDVKM. CDR3 length: 14 residues. V lost 2 bases to trimming and J lost 6 bases, with 13 bases between them.

This clonotype was seen only a few times. The chain carries TRBV12-3 or TRBV12-4 and TRBJ2-1; no clear D. The CDR3 has 13 residues. The V and J ends lost 3 bases and 8 bases respectively, with 11 bases between them. CDR3 protein: CASSFVLRDEQFF. The CDR3 DNA reads TGTGCCAGCAGTTTCGTCCTCCGGGATGAGCAGTTCTTC.

A few counts support this clonotype. This rearrangement joins TRBV7-2 to TRBJ2-1, with D unresolved. The germline gives CDR1 SGHTA, CDR2 FQGNSA. V lost 1 base and J lost 2, with 9 bases in between. The CDR3 loop spans 15 amino acids. In DNA form, the CDR3 reads TGTGCCAGCAGCTTAGTCCTCGACACCTACAATGAGCAGTTCTTC. Encoded protein: CASSLVLDTYNEQFF.

Only a few counts were recorded for this clonotype. The chain joins TRBV7-9 to TRBJ1-6; D is perhaps TRBD1 (5 bases). Germline values: CDR1 SEHNR, CDR2 FQNEAQ (reference sequence). This CDR3 has 16 residues. Deletions cut 4 bases from V and 7 bases from J, with 17 bases between. The CDR3 sequence: CASSSPDRDPNSPLHF. DNA of the CDR3: TGTGCCAGCAGCTCCCCCGACCGGGACCCCAATTCACCCCTCCACTTT.

The rearrangement joins TRBV7-8 to TRBJ1-5, with D tentatively TRBD1 (5 bases). The V and J ends lost 2 bases and 3 bases respectively, with 11 bases between them. CDR1 is SGHVS, CDR2 FQNEAQ, per germline. The CDR3 has 15 amino acids. For the CDR3, the DNA is TGTGCCAGCAGCTTAACAGGCGCCGCCAATCAGCCCCAGCATTTT. Translating gives CASSLTGAANQPQHF. The full variable domain, with the rest looked up from reference TRBV7-8 and TRBJ1-5, is GAGVSQSPRYKVAKRGQDVALRCDPISGHVSLFWYQQALGQGPEFLTYFQNEAQLDKSGLPSDRFFAERPEGSVSTLKIQRTQQEDSAVYLCASSLTGAANQPQHFGDGTRLSIL.

This clonotype has only a few counts. This rearrangement joins TRBV20-1 to TRBJ1-2, with D maybe TRBD1 (5 bases). Germline V CDR1 and CDR2: DFQATT, SNEGSKA (reference sequence). The ends were cut back, 3 bases at V and 7 bases at J, with 9 bases in the middle. This CDR3 spans 11 amino acids. The CDR3 DNA is TGCAGTGCTAGGGGGGAGAGTGGCTACACCTTC. Translated, it gives CSARGESGYTF.

The CDR3 reads CASSDDRSSYNEQFF. CDR3 in DNA: TGTGCCAGCAGCGATGACAGGAGCTCCTACAATGAGCAGTTCTTC. The rearrangement uses TRBV6-1 and TRBJ2-1; tentatively, D is TRBD1 (6 bases). V lost 6 bases, J lost 0 bases, and 12 bases lay in between. The CDR3 length is 15 residues. The germline V gene encodes CDR1 MNHNS and CDR2 SASEGT.

The chain employs TRBV28 and TRBJ2-7; TRBD2 matches at 7 bases. The CDR3 consists of 16 residues. J was trimmed by 4 bases and V by 7 bases; bases with no gene match: 16. Germline V CDR1 and CDR2: MDHEN, SYDVKM. The CDR3 sequence is CASTRNRGVSSYEQYF. DNA of the CDR3: TGTGCCAGCACCAGGAATCGGGGGGTGTCCTCGTACGAGCAGTACTTC.

The chain couples TRBV14 to TRBJ1-1; D might be TRBD1 (5 bases). Per the germline V gene, CDR1 is SGHDN and CDR2 is FVKESK. The CDR3 is 14 amino acids. With 0 bases removed from V and 6 bases from J, the gap between germline ends came to 11 bases. CDR3 loop: CASSQEEFRAEAFF. The DNA for the CDR3 is TGTGCCAGCAGCCAAGAGGAGTTCAGGGCTGAAGCTTTCTTT.

The gene calls are TRBV20-1 and TRBJ2-4; D is possibly TRBD1 (6 bases). The CDR3 consists of 16 residues. Trimming pared 4 bases from V and 6 bases from J, leaving 22 bases between. The germline V gene encodes CDR1 DFQATT and CDR2 SNEGSKA (reference sequence). The CDR3 loop reads CSATLRQDLRGNIQYF. CDR3 DNA: TGCAGTGCTACACTGCGACAGGACCTAAGGGGAAACATTCAGTACTTC.